Following are 13 T cell receptor beta chains from one sample sequenced in a study of T cell responses to AZD1222 COVID-19 vaccine. Sequencing was performed with immunoSEQ multiplex PCR; in TCRdb, only in-frame clones are kept and a portion is missing. The sample lists approximately 130,000 clones; 70% to 90% were seen once. The source was peripheral blood, collected 28 days after the second AZD1222 dose. The source of these receptors is an adult who received the AZD1222 COVID-19 vaccine.

This clone was observed a single time. The J gene is TRBJ1-1, the V gene TRBV5-1, with D hard to call. Germline CDR1 is SGHRS and CDR2 is YFSETQ. This CDR3 comprises 15 residues. Trimming cost V 7 bases and J 1 base, with 17 bases left between them. The CDR3 sequence is CASSRGQLGNTEAFF. CDR3 coding DNA: TGCGCCAGCTCCCGCGGGCAGTTAGGGAACACTGAAGCTTTCTTT.

This chain links TRBV6-5 with TRBJ1-1; possibly TRBD1 for D (5 bases). This CDR3 spans 14 amino acids. The V and J ends lost 2 bases and 3 bases respectively, with 10 bases between them. Germline CDR1 is MNHEY and CDR2 is SVGAGI. CDR3 DNA: TGTGCCAGCAGTTACGGGGGTTGGGACACTGAAGCTTTCTTT. Protein: CASSYGGWDTEAFF.

The rearrangement links TRBV3-1 (or the pseudogene TRBV3-2) to TRBJ2-1; 8 positions agree with TRBD2. V dropped 2 bases and J dropped 7; count of bases not matched to a gene: 7. CDR1 is LGHDT and CDR2 is YNNKEL in the germline V gene (reference sequence). This CDR3 spans 15 amino acids. The CDR3 DNA reads as TGTGCCAGCAGCCAAAATAGCGGGGTGGGGAATGAGCAGTTCTTC. Amino acids: CASSQNSGVGNEQFF.

This rearrangement joins TRBV18 to TRBJ1-1; the D gene is possibly TRBD1 (6 bases). Looked up from germline, CDR1 is KGHSH and CDR2 is LQKENI. This CDR3 has 15 residues. V dropped 6 bases and J dropped 11 bases, with 25 bases sitting between them. The CDR3 reads CASSSSRDKSYGAFF. CDR3 DNA sequence: TGTGCCAGCTCGTCAAGCCGGGACAAATCTTACGGGGCTTTCTTT.

This chain uses TRBV10-3 with TRBJ1-2; D may be TRBD1 (5 bases). Germline CDR1 ENHRY, CDR2 SYGVKD. The CDR3 loop spans 17 amino acids. V was pared by 2 bases and J by 4 bases, with 20 bases between. The CDR3 is CAISEGGGPQLSYGYTF. The CDR3 DNA follows: TGTGCCATCAGTGAGGGGGGTGGGCCCCAACTAAGCTATGGCTACACCTTC.

The chain employs TRBV3-1 (or the pseudogene TRBV3-2) and TRBJ2-5; 11 nucleotides match TRBD2. Trimming cost V 8 bases and J 5 bases; bases outside gene matches: 22. The germline V gene has CDR1 LGHDT and CDR2 YNNKEL (reference sequence). There are 19 residues in the CDR3. CDR3 DNA sequence: TGTGCCAGCGGACCGTTGGGAGTGGTAGCGGGAGGGCCAAGGGAGACCCAGTACTTC. It translates to CASGPLGVVAGGPRETQYF.

The genes are TRBV19 and TRBJ2-6; D gene ambiguous. CDR1 LNHDA and CDR2 SQIVND come from the germline V gene (reference sequence). The CDR3 extends over 14 amino acids. The V and J ends lost 4 bases and 0 bases respectively, with 4 bases between them. CDR3 DNA sequence: TGTGCCAGTAGTAGCGTCTCTGGGGCCAACGTCCTGACTTTC. Its protein is CASSSVSGANVLTF.

V and J are TRBV18 and TRBJ1-1; D gene ambiguous. Between the trimmed V and J ends, which lost 3 bases and 5 bases, there was a span of 10 bases. Germline loops: CDR1 KGHSH, CDR2 LQKENI. The CDR3 loop spans 13 amino acids. CDR3 nucleotide sequence: TGTGCCAGCTCACCGGCGCAGACAACTGAAGCTTTCTTT. Translating it yields CASSPAQTTEAFF.

The chain combines TRBV5-8 with TRBJ2-1; weak D call: TRBD2 (6 bases). Trimming took off 4 bases at V and 3 bases at J, with 8 bases between the two ends. The CDR3 contains 13 residues. Germline loops: CDR1 SGHTS, CDR2 YDEGEE. The CDR3 nucleotides read TGTGCCAGCAGCAGGACTATCTACAATGAGCAGTTCTTC. Amino acids: CASSRTIYNEQFF. The complete variable domain, with remaining parts taken from reference TRBV5-8 and TRBJ2-1, reads EAGVTQSPTHLIKTRGQQATLRCSPISGHTSVYWYQQALGLGLQFLLWYDEGEERNRGNFPPRFSGRQFPNYSSELNVNALELEDSALYLCASSRTIYNEQFFGPGTRLTVL.

J is TRBJ2-1 and V is TRBV20-1; 10 nucleotides agree with TRBD1. Germline CDR1 DFQATT, CDR2 SNEGSKA (reference sequence). The ends lost 3 bases at V and 3 bases at J; junction bases unmatched: 8. The CDR3 has 16 amino acids. DNA of the CDR3: TGCAGTGCTAGTCAATTGGGACAGGGGATCTACAATGAGCAGTTCTTC. Its protein product is CSASQLGQGIYNEQFF.

The V and J genes are TRBV3-1 (or the pseudogene TRBV3-2) and TRBJ2-6; D unresolved. The CDR3 is 15 residues long. The V gene's germline CDR1 is LGHDT and CDR2 YNNKEL (reference sequence). V was shortened by 4 bases and J by 0 bases, with 7 bases between the two germline ends. The CDR3 protein is CASSLLGSGANVLTF. In nucleotides, the CDR3 is TGTGCCAGCAGCCTCCTGGGCTCTGGGGCCAACGTCCTGACTTTC.

The chain employs TRBV5-6 and TRBJ1-2; 9 nucleotides line up with TRBD1. The V segment lost 1 base and the J segment 6 bases; nucleotides outside the gene matches: 1. CDR1 and CDR2 from the germline V gene are SGHDT and YYEEEE. The CDR3 totals 13 residues. The CDR3 bases are TGTGCCAGCAGCTTGACAGGGGGCCATGGCTACACCTTC. Protein sequence: CASSLTGGHGYTF. Filled out from reference TRBV5-6 and TRBJ1-2, the complete variable domain reads DAGVTQSPTHLIKTRGQQVTLRCSPKSGHDTVSWYQQALGQGPQFIFQYYEEEERQRGNFPDRFSGHQFPNYSSELNVNALLLGDSALYLCASSLTGGHGYTFGSGTRLTVV.

CDR3 sequence: CAWSVVVTETQYF. In nucleotides, the CDR3 is TGTGCCTGGAGTGTAGTTGTGACAGAGACCCAGTACTTC. The chain joins TRBV30 to TRBJ2-5; D not resolved. Trimming pared 0 bases from V and 4 bases from J, leaving 9 bases between. This CDR3 contains 13 residues. CDR1 and CDR2 from the germline V gene are GTSNPN and SVGIG (reference sequence).